The T cell receptor (beta chain) under discussion was sequenced for a study of blood T cell repertoires in COVID-19. The CDR3 has 13 residues. The V gene's germline CDR1 is WNHNN and CDR2 SYGVQD (reference sequence). V lost 5 bases to trimming and J lost 4 bases, with 12 bases between them. In the source study's methods: Scientists estimated how many nucleated cells there were by amplifying reference gene primers. Sequencing was performed with immunoSEQ multiplex PCR; in TCRdb, only in-frame clones are kept and a portion is missing. V and J calls and clone size are those listed in that table; D and trimming were worked out from the DNA. The data hold a few hundred thousand clones, with about 88% observed a single time. Someone with COVID-19 had been met by exposed participants within 2 weeks before study entry.

This chain links TRBV10-1 with TRBJ2-7; D not certain. Sample: PBMCs or T cells enriched from blood (not recorded which). The sequence came from a woman under 30 who had been exposed to COVID-19. The CDR3 is CASSPGREYEQYF. The CDR3 nucleotides read TGCGCCAGCAGTCCTGGGCGCGAATACGAGCAGTACTTC.